A selection of T cell receptor beta chains follows, all from one sample in a study of T cell repertoires in cytomegalovirus infection. TCRdb passed the reads through MiXCR, listing each CDR3 protein once. The table shows about 920,000 distinct CDR3 sequences, with under 40% occurring only once. No antigens are known for them. Specimen: cultured CD8+ T cells from PBMCs, collected from culture after CMV antigen stimulation. These receptor sequences come from a human donor in good health (CMV status not recorded). Some clones in this sample may be carry-over from other donors' samples. The CDR3 runs from the conserved cysteine through the conserved F or W. A D gene is named only where the DNA matches it firmly. Clone size is not always given. Where it is, it says once, few, many or a class for expanded clones.

v_gene: TRBV19; j_gene: TRBJ2-5; d_gene: -; abundance: -; len: 14; CDR3nt: TGTGCCAGTAGTAAGGTGGGGGATCAAGAGACCCAGTACTTC; CDR3aa: CASSKVGDQETQYF
v_gene: TRBV4-2; j_gene: TRBJ2-3; d_gene: -; abundance: -; len: 15; CDR3nt: TGTGCCAGCAGCCAAGAAAGACCGGGAACAGATACGCAGTATTTT; CDR3aa: CASSQERPGTDTQYF
v_gene: TRBV7-8; j_gene: TRBJ1-2; d_gene: -; abundance: few; len: 13; CDR3nt: TGTGCCAGCATCCCGAATCACCCCCATGGCTACACCTTC; CDR3aa: CASIPNHPHGYTF
v_gene: TRBV11-2; j_gene: TRBJ2-3; d_gene: -; abundance: few; len: 13; CDR3nt: TGTGCCAGCAGGGACCCTCGCACAGATACGCAGTATTTT; CDR3aa: CASRDPRTDTQYF
v_gene: TRBV5-5; j_gene: TRBJ1-5; d_gene: -; abundance: -; len: 18; CDR3nt: TGTGCCAGCAGCTTGGCGATGGTTTTGGATTACAGCAATCAGCCCCAGCATTTT; CDR3aa: CASSLAMVLDYSNQPQHF
v_gene: TRBV5-1; j_gene: TRBJ1-1; d_gene: -; abundance: -; len: 12; CDR3nt: TGCGCCAGCAAGTCGTCCCCAAATGAAGCTTTCTTT; CDR3aa: CASKSSPNEAFF
v_gene: TRBV10-3; j_gene: TRBJ2-5; d_gene: TRBD2; abundance: -; len: 16; CDR3nt: TGTGCCATCAGTGAGTCCGAGCGGGGGACGTGGGAGACCCAGTACTTC; CDR3aa: CAISESERGTWETQYF
v_gene: TRBV7-6; j_gene: TRBJ2-1; d_gene: -; abundance: many; len: 12; CDR3nt: TGTGCCAGCAGCCCCGGCCGGAATGAGCAGTTCTTC; CDR3aa: CASSPGRNEQFF
v_gene: TRBV6-5; j_gene: TRBJ2-5; d_gene: -; abundance: few; len: 13; CDR3nt: TGTGCCAGCAGTTACGGCGAGCAAGAGACCCAGTACTTC; CDR3aa: CASSYGEQETQYF
v_gene: TRBV7-2; j_gene: TRBJ2-2; d_gene: TRBD1; abundance: many; len: 18; CDR3nt: TGTGCCAGCAGCTTAGATAGGACAGGGGTCTGGAACACCGGGGAGCTGTTTTTT; CDR3aa: CASSLDRTGVWNTGELFF
v_gene: TRBV20-1; j_gene: TRBJ1-3; d_gene: TRBD1; abundance: -; len: 12; CDR3nt: TGCAGTGCGCTGACAGGGGGAAACACCATATATTTT; CDR3aa: CSALTGGNTIYF
v_gene: TRBV27; j_gene: TRBJ2-1; d_gene: TRBD2; abundance: few; len: 16; CDR3nt: TGTGCCAGCAGTTTGAGCGGGGGGGCCTTGTACAATGAGCAGTTCTTC; CDR3aa: CASSLSGGALYNEQFF
v_gene: TRBV5-6; j_gene: TRBJ2-1; d_gene: -; abundance: -; len: 17; CDR3nt: TGTGCCAGCAGCGCGCTTCTTGGGGGGCCCTCCTACAATGAGCAGTTCTTC; CDR3aa: CASSALLGGPSYNEQFF
v_gene: TRBV29-1; j_gene: TRBJ1-2; d_gene: -; abundance: -; len: 13; CDR3nt: TGCAGCGCCGGAAGATATGGCCTCTATGGCTACACCTTC; CDR3aa: CSAGRYGLYGYTF
v_gene: TRBV7-9; j_gene: TRBJ2-3; d_gene: TRBD2; abundance: many; len: 18; CDR3nt: TGTGCCAGCAGCTTAAGGCTAGCGGGGGGAGAGGGTACAGATACGCAGTATTTT; CDR3aa: CASSLRLAGGEGTDTQYF
v_gene: TRBV27; j_gene: TRBJ2-5; d_gene: TRBD1; abundance: few; len: 14; CDR3nt: TGTGCCAGCAGTTTGGGTATCAGGGGGGAGACCCAGTACTTC; CDR3aa: CASSLGIRGETQYF
v_gene: TRBV6-5; j_gene: TRBJ2-1; d_gene: TRBD2; abundance: few; len: 16; CDR3nt: TGTGCCAGCAAACGACTAGCGGGGGAGTTCTACAATGAGCAGTTCTTC; CDR3aa: CASKRLAGEFYNEQFF
v_gene: TRBV6-5; j_gene: TRBJ1-2; d_gene: -; abundance: few; len: 15; CDR3nt: TGTGCCAGCAGTTATTATGGGGGTCGGGACTATGGCTACACCTTC; CDR3aa: CASSYYGGRDYGYTF
v_gene: TRBV6-6; j_gene: TRBJ2-2; d_gene: TRBD1; abundance: few; len: 16; CDR3nt: TGTGCCAGCAGTGGGACAGGGGCCGAGGGAACCGGGGAGCTGTTTTTT; CDR3aa: CASSGTGAEGTGELFF
v_gene: TRBV4-1; j_gene: TRBJ2-3; d_gene: TRBD2; abundance: few; len: 15; CDR3nt: TGCGCCAGCAGCTCTAGCGGGGGTGTTACAGATACGCAGTATTTT; CDR3aa: CASSSSGGVTDTQYF
v_gene: TRBV7-2; j_gene: TRBJ1-6; d_gene: -; abundance: many; len: 13; CDR3nt: TGTGCCAGCAGCTCGCCAGGGTACTCACCCCTCCACTTT; CDR3aa: CASSSPGYSPLHF
v_gene: TRBV4-1; j_gene: TRBJ2-7; d_gene: -; abundance: few; len: 12; CDR3nt: TGCGCCAGCAGCCAAGGTCCCAAGGAGCAGTACTTC; CDR3aa: CASSQGPKEQYF
v_gene: TRBV23-1; j_gene: TRBJ2-5; d_gene: -; abundance: -; len: 14; CDR3nt: TGCGCCAGCAGAGAGACCCCAAGGGGAGAGACCCAGTACTTC; CDR3aa: CASRETPRGETQYF
v_gene: TRBV5-3; j_gene: TRBJ2-1; d_gene: -; abundance: -; len: 15; CDR3nt: TGTGCCAGCAGGTTGACTTCAAACTCCTACAATGAGCAGTTCTTC; CDR3aa: CASRLTSNSYNEQFF
v_gene: TRBV6-6; j_gene: TRBJ1-1; d_gene: -; abundance: -; len: 14; CDR3nt: TGTGCCAGCTGGGGGACATACGAGAACACTGAAGCTTTCTTT; CDR3aa: CASWGTYENTEAFF